This T cell receptor beta chain is drawn from a study of T cells after yellow fever vaccination. Study overall: Libraries from low-cell-number fractions were prepared with the SMART-Seq v4 Ultra Low Input RNA kit.

Generation of TCR cDNA used 5'RACE template switching (which added a universal primer site and UMIs). TCRdb re-analysed the 5' RACE reads in MiXCR, keeping a single row per CDR3 protein. The sample consists of some 300,000 distinct CDR3 sequences, around 8.1% of them appearing once. General study findings and limits: Once the booster was given, most primary-vaccination clones reappeared, at more than 95% for CD4 and around 90% for CD8. High-abundance clonotypes from the bulk population could contaminate FACS-sorted repertoires.

CDR1 is SGHRS and CDR2 is YFSETQ in the germline V gene. The CDR3 totals 18 residues. Between the trimmed V and J ends, which lost 5 bases and 5 bases, there was a span of 28 bases. In regard to this clonotype: What it binds is unknown.

Sequences were derived from PBMCs, sampled about 49 days after the first yellow fever vaccination. The sequence derives from a man aged 18 to 29 who received the YFV17D yellow fever vaccine. The chain couples TRBV5-1 to TRBJ1-1; D remains unclear. The CDR3 spells CASRRFVGYRALRTEAFF. The DNA for the CDR3 is TGCGCCAGCAGGCGATTTGTCGGGTATAGGGCACTTAGGACTGAAGCTTTCTTT.